The sample holds a few counts of the clone carrying this TCR beta chain. The antigen remains undetermined. When sampled, the donors appeared nominally healthy, though they likely had unrecorded immune exposures. The data originate from a study of cytomegalovirus exposure and HLA in healthy donors. V dropped 3 bases and J dropped 12 bases, with 9 bases sitting between them. The CDR3 spans 12 residues. CDR1 and CDR2 from the germline V gene are LGHNA and YNFKEQ. The PCR employed 60 Vbeta primers together with 13 Jbeta primers. The table came from immunoSEQ multiplex PCR; TCRdb's copy has only in-frame clones and leaves some out. The sample lists roughly 160,000 clones; 70% to 80% were seen once. Notes on the study in general: Follow-up analysis later connected one missense variant in DCLRE1C with trimming of TCR beta V- and J-genes.

The TCR comes from a man aged 40-55 years in good health and CMV-seronegative. This chain joins TRBV4-2 and TRBJ1-6; perhaps TRBD1 as D (5 bases). The sample comprised PBMCs. CDR3 region: CASSHPGLPLHF. The CDR3 DNA is TGTGCCAGCAGCCACCCGGGACTACCCCTCCACTTT.